The rows below give T cell receptor beta chains drawn from one sample of a study of blood T cells in healthy people across ages. TCRdb fed the 5' RACE reads into MiXCR, producing one record per CDR3 protein. The profile shows about 2 million distinct CDR3 sequences, around half of them singletons. Source material: blood. These receptors originate from a woman aged 40 to 50 in good health. The conserved cysteine and the conserved F or W are not part of the CDR3 here.

j_call v_call cdr3_aa
TRBJ2-1 TRBV12-3/TRBV12-4 ASAFFYNEQF
. TRBV12-3/TRBV12-4 ASSFGEAFREQY
TRBJ1-4 TRBV12-3/TRBV12-4 ASSSDKSPKLF
TRBJ2-5 TRBV10-3 AIGVGGGQETQY
TRBJ1-4 TRBV11-2 ASSLVPGATEKLF
TRBJ1-1 TRBV7-2 ASSYLSLNTEAF
TRBJ2-3 TRBV7-9 ASSTTSGRTDTQY
TRBJ2-3 TRBV20-1 SARDLGKSTDTQY
TRBJ2-1 TRBV19 ASSIWQPSYNEQF
TRBJ2-6 TRBV7-2 ASSPSGYSGANVLT
TRBJ2-3 TRBV7-9 ASSLPSPALGYGTDTQY
TRBJ1-4 TRBV29-1 SVAQGLTNEKLF
. TRBV24-1 ATSDSPGGNIQY
TRBJ2-3 TRBV20-1 SARVYGGRTDTQY
TRBJ2-3 TRBV7-2 ASSLRPSDTQY
TRBJ1-4 TRBV27 ASSSRDRVQEKLF
TRBJ2-1 TRBV12-3/TRBV12-4 ASSLSSGGYDEQF
TRBJ2-5 TRBV20-1 SASHRGRRETQY
TRBJ2-3 TRBV6-4 ASTITGEGTDTQY
TRBJ1-2 TRBV6-5 ASSYGRDPTNYGYT
TRBJ2-4 TRBV5-6 ASSQSAGDGNIQY
TRBJ2-7 TRBV6-1 ASSVRTGSSYEQY
TRBJ2-3 TRBV20-1 SARDGLFTDTQY
TRBJ2-3 TRBV20-1 SASGGAGHTDTQY
TRBJ2-3 TRBV29-1 SVGPPLEDTQY
TRBJ1-2 TRBV2 ASSPPGLGNYGYT
TRBJ2-7 TRBV20-1 SAYSDRFDEQY
TRBJ2-1 TRBV14 ASSSPWRLHRGEQF
TRBJ2-4 TRBV6-1 ASRTLGDQLLKNIQY
TRBJ2-7 TRBV20-1 SVTLKDSSYEQY
TRBJ2-7 TRBV6-1 ASSASGLSSYEQY
TRBJ2-3 TRBV5-1 ASRRTLQPTDTQY
TRBJ1-5 TRBV20-1 SARRTGVDQPQH
TRBJ2-7 TRBV7-2 ASSLGGGTRAYEQY
TRBJ2-3 TRBV20-1 STTITGGEYTQY
TRBJ2-3 TRBV6-2/TRBV6-3 ASSYRRGGADTQY
TRBJ2-5 TRBV11-1 ASSLGNSQETQY
TRBJ2-5 TRBV27 ASSSPFAGAPSQETQY
TRBJ1-1 TRBV20-1 SASIRQGKAFAEAF
TRBJ1-1 TRBV29-1 SVGKGRDTEAF
TRBJ2-2 TRBV12-3/TRBV12-4 AIQTSGGAFGELF
TRBJ2-5 TRBV6-6 ASSNRRGPGETQY
TRBJ1-2 TRBV28 ASPGTGGRGYT
TRBJ2-1 TRBV7-2 ASSSLQGPEQF
TRBJ2-1 TRBV13 ASSRDSTLGNEQF
TRBJ1-4 TRBV12-3/TRBV12-4 ASSPGQGANEKLF
TRBJ2-1 TRBV5-5 ASSLILGTGGNEQF
TRBJ2-1 TRBV10-1 ASSTGYEQF